Sequencing of this TCR beta chain was carried out in a study of T-cell memory formation after mild COVID-19. Each CDR3 protein gets one entry after TCRdb re-called the 5' RACE reads with MiXCR. Here the sample spans 250,000 to 400,000 distinct CDR3 sequences, over 11% being singletons. Sequencing was done on a sample of PBMCs or a T cell subset sorted from them (not recorded which). The sequence derives from a man aged 18 to 30 who had mild COVID-19 (a few samples of this study predate the infection). Cell type and time point are not known.

The CDR3 reads CSVDRDRVKTQYF. The DNA of the CDR3 is TGCAGCGTTGACAGGGACAGGGTGAAGACCCAGTACTTC. The genes are TRBV29-1 and TRBJ2-5, with 9 bases identical to TRBD1. V lost 3 bases to trimming and J lost 6 bases; unmatched junction nucleotides: 5. The CDR3 is made up of 13 amino acids. Germline V gives CDR1 SQVTM, CDR2 ANQGSEA.